This is a list of T cell receptor beta chains from one sample in a study of identical twins. MiXCR was run by TCRdb on the 5' RACE reads, yielding one entry per CDR3 protein. Here the sample spans 600,000 to 700,000 distinct CDR3 sequences, less than 25% being singletons. These data were also filed under a second study, of T cells expressing NK-cell markers.

Sequencing input: PBMCs. Receptors were obtained from a woman between 18 and 29 years old in good health. Both conserved end residues are part of each CDR3. Fields, in order: V gene, clone size, J gene, D gene, CDR3 protein, CDR3 DNA. A D gene is named only where the DNA matches it firmly. Size tells how often a clone was seen (once, few, many) or the class of an expanded clone, and some rows leave it out.

v_call: TRBV4-1; clone_size: .; j_call: TRBJ2-3; d_call: .; cdr3_aa: CASSQYTETDTQYF; cdr3_nt: TGCGCCAGCAGCCAGTACACCGAGACAGATACGCAGTATTTT
v_call: TRBV3-1; clone_size: .; j_call: TRBJ2-5; d_call: TRBD2; cdr3_aa: CASSRTSAEETQYF; cdr3_nt: TGTGCCAGCAGCAGGACTAGCGCCGAAGAGACCCAGTACTTC
v_call: TRBV5-5; clone_size: .; j_call: TRBJ2-1; d_call: TRBD2; cdr3_aa: CASSTLAGEVEYNEQFF; cdr3_nt: TGTGCCAGCAGCACCCTAGCGGGAGAGGTGGAGTACAATGAGCAGTTCTTC
v_call: TRBV5-1; clone_size: few; j_call: TRBJ2-5; d_call: .; cdr3_aa: CASSGGRQETQYF; cdr3_nt: TGCGCCAGCAGCGGGGGACGGCAAGAGACCCAGTACTTC
v_call: TRBV20-1; clone_size: few; j_call: TRBJ2-1; d_call: TRBD2; cdr3_aa: CSSRTSGGRNEQFF; cdr3_nt: TGCAGTTCCCGGACTAGCGGGGGTCGCAATGAGCAGTTCTTC
v_call: TRBV10-3; clone_size: few; j_call: TRBJ1-5; d_call: TRBD1; cdr3_aa: CAISESRGGGGQPQHF; cdr3_nt: TGTGCCATCAGTGAGTCTAGAGGGGGCGGTGGACAGCCCCAGCATTTT
v_call: TRBV5-1; clone_size: few; j_call: TRBJ2-7; d_call: .; cdr3_aa: CASSFVPDDEQYF; cdr3_nt: TGCGCCAGCAGCTTTGTTCCGGACGACGAGCAGTACTTC
v_call: TRBV7-3; clone_size: few; j_call: TRBJ2-3; d_call: TRBD1; cdr3_aa: CASSRTGYTDTQYF; cdr3_nt: TGTGCCAGCAGCCGGACAGGGTACACAGATACGCAGTATTTT
v_call: TRBV23-1; clone_size: .; j_call: TRBJ2-2; d_call: .; cdr3_aa: CASSPPCRGLDGELFF; cdr3_nt: TGCGCCAGCAGTCCCCCTTGCAGGGGTCTCGACGGGGAGCTGTTTTTT
v_call: TRBV5-1; clone_size: many; j_call: TRBJ1-1; d_call: .; cdr3_aa: CASRFTENTEAFF; cdr3_nt: TGCGCCAGCCGGTTTACAGAGAACACTGAAGCTTTCTTT
v_call: TRBV7-9; clone_size: .; j_call: TRBJ2-7; d_call: TRBD1; cdr3_aa: CASSSRGLLDEQYF; cdr3_nt: TGTGCCAGCAGCTCTAGGGGGCTCCTGGACGAGCAGTACTTC
v_call: TRBV29-1; clone_size: few; j_call: TRBJ1-2; d_call: TRBD1; cdr3_aa: CSVETGDHYGYTF; cdr3_nt: TGCAGCGTCGAGACAGGGGACCACTATGGCTACACCTTC
v_call: TRBV12-3/TRBV12-4; clone_size: .; j_call: TRBJ2-7; d_call: TRBD2; cdr3_aa: CTCSLAGEWDMGPYEQYF; cdr3_nt: TGTACCTGCAGTTTAGCGGGAGAATGGGACATGGGTCCCTACGAGCAGTACTTC
v_call: TRBV27; clone_size: many; j_call: TRBJ2-7; d_call: TRBD2; cdr3_aa: CASSLGRGGTYEQYF; cdr3_nt: TGTGCCAGCAGTTTAGGTCGGGGGGGGACCTACGAGCAGTACTTC
v_call: TRBV7-9; clone_size: few; j_call: TRBJ1-1; d_call: .; cdr3_aa: CASSFGQNEAFF; cdr3_nt: TGTGCCAGCAGCTTTGGGCAGAACGAAGCTTTCTTT
v_call: TRBV9; clone_size: .; j_call: TRBJ2-2; d_call: .; cdr3_aa: CASSLEGGRRSGELFF; cdr3_nt: TGTGCCAGCAGCCTAGAAGGGGGTCGGCGGTCCGGGGAGCTGTTTTTT
v_call: TRBV4-3; clone_size: many; j_call: TRBJ1-5; d_call: .; cdr3_aa: CASSQDPHQDNQPQHF; cdr3_nt: TGCGCCAGCAGCCAAGATCCCCACCAGGACAATCAGCCCCAGCATTTT
v_call: TRBV6-2/TRBV6-3; clone_size: .; j_call: TRBJ2-7; d_call: TRBD2; cdr3_aa: CASSFMGLAGAYEQYF; cdr3_nt: TGTGCCAGCAGTTTTATGGGACTAGCGGGAGCCTACGAGCAGTACTTC
v_call: TRBV15; clone_size: few; j_call: TRBJ2-3; d_call: .; cdr3_aa: CATSRDPGPSGDTQYF; cdr3_nt: TGTGCCACCAGCAGAGATCCTGGACCCAGCGGAGATACGCAGTATTTT
v_call: TRBV7-2; clone_size: .; j_call: TRBJ2-1; d_call: TRBD1; cdr3_aa: CASSLGQGQSNEQFF; cdr3_nt: TGTGCCAGCAGCTTAGGACAGGGACAGAGCAATGAGCAGTTCTTC
v_call: TRBV5-1; clone_size: few; j_call: TRBJ1-2; d_call: .; cdr3_aa: CASSSGTPNYGYTF; cdr3_nt: TGCGCCAGCAGCTCCGGGACCCCTAACTATGGCTACACCTTC
v_call: TRBV20-1; clone_size: once; j_call: TRBJ1-4; d_call: .; cdr3_aa: CSATGGGATNEKLFF; cdr3_nt: TGCAGTGCTACGGGAGGCGGTGCAACTAATGAAAAACTGTTTTTT
v_call: TRBV12-3/TRBV12-4; clone_size: many; j_call: TRBJ2-2; d_call: .; cdr3_aa: CASSLSQVTGELFF; cdr3_nt: TGTGCCAGCAGTTTATCTCAGGTCACCGGGGAGCTGTTTTTT
v_call: TRBV12-3/TRBV12-4; clone_size: few; j_call: TRBJ1-1; d_call: .; cdr3_aa: CASTFNDYTEAFF; cdr3_nt: TGTGCCAGCACATTTAATGACTACACTGAAGCTTTCTTT
v_call: TRBV12-3/TRBV12-4; clone_size: .; j_call: TRBJ2-7; d_call: .; cdr3_aa: CASFSSGPTGEQYF; cdr3_nt: TGTGCCAGCTTCAGCTCTGGGCCCACGGGAGAGCAGTACTTC
v_call: TRBV5-1; clone_size: many; j_call: TRBJ2-3; d_call: TRBD2; cdr3_aa: CASSWGLAGTDTQYF; cdr3_nt: TGCGCCAGCAGCTGGGGACTAGCGGGAACAGATACGCAGTATTTT
v_call: TRBV4-2; clone_size: .; j_call: TRBJ2-3; d_call: .; cdr3_aa: CASSQGVQDGDTQYF; cdr3_nt: TGTGCCAGCAGCCAAGGTGTACAGGATGGGGATACGCAGTATTTT
v_call: TRBV7-9; clone_size: .; j_call: TRBJ2-1; d_call: TRBD2; cdr3_aa: CASSELAGGGYEQFF; cdr3_nt: TGTGCCAGCAGCGAACTAGCGGGAGGGGGCTATGAGCAGTTCTTC
v_call: TRBV11-2; clone_size: few; j_call: TRBJ1-1; d_call: TRBD1; cdr3_aa: CASSRNTGAGTEAFF; cdr3_nt: TGTGCCAGCAGCCGCAATACAGGGGCTGGGACTGAAGCTTTCTTT
v_call: TRBV20-1; clone_size: few; j_call: TRBJ2-7; d_call: TRBD2; cdr3_aa: CSARDGTLAGYEQYF; cdr3_nt: TGCAGTGCTAGAGATGGTACACTAGCGGGTTACGAGCAGTACTTC